This T cell receptor beta chain was obtained from a study of CD8 T cells in ankylosing spondylitis. The study's findings and limits: Matched synovial fluid from ankylosing spondylitis patients was reported to be enriched for disease-linked clones. Disease-associated clonotypes exhibited CD8+ identity and were relatively infrequent in peripheral blood. Earlier literature documents some of the motif variants in reactive arthritis synovial fluid and blood.

This clonotype was detected many times. Its specificity is unknown. Quantitative 5'-RACE with molecular barcodes generated TCR beta libraries. One entry per CDR3 protein, called by TCRdb with MiXCR from the 5' RACE reads. The data contain about 220,000 distinct CDR3 sequences, roughly a tenth of them singletons. The CDR3 has 12 amino acids. The germline V gene has CDR1 SGHAT and CDR2 FQNNGV. Losses at the gene ends were 4 bases for V and 13 bases for J; bases not matched to a gene: 9. The clonotype originates from a male donor with ankylosing spondylitis or in good health (not recorded which). V gene TRBV11-2 combines with J gene TRBJ1-1, with 7 bases lining up with TRBD1. The source material was blood, either unsorted or a sorted T cell fraction (not recorded which). The CDR3 DNA is TGTGCCAGCAGCTCGGAAAGGGGGCTGGTTTTCTTT. Its translation is CASSSERGLVFF.